A single sample is the source of the 11 T cell receptor beta chains below, sequenced in a study of blood T cell repertoires in COVID-19. Profiling relied on immunoSEQ multiplex PCR, and the TCRdb table lists in-frame clones only, not all of them. Of 150,000 to 200,000 clones listed, roughly 87% were seen once; the top ten hold under 5%. Sequenced: peripheral blood. These receptors came from a woman in her sixties or seventies who had recovered from COVID-19.

The chain's CDR3 is CASSIGGPPYNEQFF. The CDR3 nucleotides read TGTGCCAGTAGTATAGGGGGGCCCCCCTACAATGAGCAGTTCTTC. This rearrangement joins TRBV19 to TRBJ2-1; a possible D gene is TRBD1 (6 bases). The CDR3 has 15 amino acids. Trimming left V 1 base short and J 2 bases short, with 9 bases between. CDR1 and CDR2 (germline): LNHDA, SQIVND (reference sequence).

This clone was seen only once. The rearrangement uses TRBV5-1 and TRBJ2-5; TRBD1 agrees at 7 bases. The ends lost 4 bases at V and 4 bases at J; junction bases unmatched: 7. This CDR3 is 14 amino acids long. The V gene's germline CDR1 is SGHRS and CDR2 YFSETQ. The CDR3 protein is CASSTVGTVETQYF. As DNA, the CDR3 is TGCGCCAGCAGCACCGTCGGGACAGTAGAGACCCAGTACTTC.

The J gene is TRBJ2-7, the V gene TRBV5-1, with D unclear. The CDR3 runs to 13 residues. Per germline, CDR1 SGHRS and CDR2 YFSETQ. Trimming removed 1 base from V and 5 bases from J, with 10 bases in between. The CDR3 region has the DNA TGCGCCAGCAGCTTGAACGGCCAGGACGAGCAGTACTTC. Protein sequence: CASSLNGQDEQYF.

CDR3 protein: CASSDSFPLAGGQETQYF. Here the CDR3 DNA reads TGTGCCAGCAGTGACTCATTCCCCTTAGCGGGGGGGCAAGAGACCCAGTACTTC. V gene TRBV6-4 combines with J gene TRBJ2-5, with 11 bases fitting TRBD2. The length of the CDR3 is 18 residues. The germline V gene has CDR1 MRHNA and CDR2 SNTAGT. After removal of 0 bases from V and 2 bases from J, the junction contained 8 bases not matched to a gene.

The V call is TRBV7-6, the J call TRBJ2-2, with 9 bases aligning to TRBD1. The CDR3 totals 14 residues. The V segment lost 6 bases and the J segment 6 bases; nucleotides outside the gene matches: 5. Germline CDR1 and CDR2: SGHVS and FNYEAQ. In nucleotides, the CDR3 is TGTGCCAGCAGGAAACAGGGGGCGTCCGGGGAGCTGTTTTTT. Translated: CASRKQGASGELFF.

The CDR3 spells CASSPGQGARYEQYF. As DNA, the CDR3 is TGTGCCAGCAGTCCCGGACAGGGGGCGCGATACGAGCAGTACTTC. The chain recombines TRBV27 with TRBJ2-7; 11 bases are shared with TRBD1. V lost 5 bases and J lost 4; bases outside the gene matches: 7. CDR3 length: 15 amino acids. The germline gives CDR1 MNHEY, CDR2 SMNVEV (reference sequence).

The chain links TRBV9 to TRBJ2-1; D is undetermined. Trimming cost V 1 base and J 5 bases, with 7 bases left between them. The CDR3 contains 13 residues. Germline CDR1 and CDR2: SGDLS and YYNGEE. CDR3 region: CASSVLGDNEQFF. The CDR3 DNA follows: TGTGCCAGCAGCGTACTCGGTGACAATGAGCAGTTCTTC.

The chain joins TRBV2 to TRBJ1-1; possibly TRBD1 for D (6 bases). This CDR3 is 14 amino acids long. Germline loops: CDR1 SNHLY, CDR2 FYNNEI. Trimming stripped 6 bases from V and 4 bases from J, with 15 bases between. The CDR3 sequence is CASSLQGSGTEAFF. For the CDR3, the DNA is TGTGCCAGCAGCCTACAGGGTTCCGGCACTGAAGCTTTCTTT.

This clone has just one count. The chain couples TRBV28 to TRBJ2-7; D might be TRBD1 (6 bases). There are 15 residues in the CDR3. Per germline, CDR1 MDHEN and CDR2 SYDVKM. Trimming took 5 bases from V and 4 from J, leaving 18 bases between them. The DNA for the CDR3 is TGTGCCAGCAGTCCCCCAAACAGAAGGGGGTACGAGCAGTACTTC. Translation gives CASSPPNRRGYEQYF. Complete variable domain (other parts from reference TRBV28 and TRBJ2-7): DVKVTQSSRYLVKRTGEKVFLECVQDMDHENMFWYRQDPGLGLRLIYFSYDVKMKEKGDIPEGYSVSREKKERFSLILESASTNQTSMYLCASSPPNRRGYEQYFGPGTRLTVT.

The chain uses TRBV2 and TRBJ1-2, with D possibly being TRBD1 (6 bases). Deletions cut 9 bases from V and 6 bases from J, with 17 bases between. The germline gives CDR1 SNHLY, CDR2 FYNNEI. The CDR3 runs to 13 residues. CDR3 protein: CARTLGGGDGYTF. The CDR3, as DNA: TGTGCCAGAACCTTAGGGGGAGGGGATGGCTACACCTTC.

The chain employs TRBV18 and TRBJ2-6; 7 nucleotides match TRBD1. Germline V gene lookup returns CDR1 KGHSH and CDR2 LQKENI. V lost 3 bases and J lost 0; bases outside the gene matches: 5. This CDR3 contains 17 residues. CDR3 sequence reads: CASSPGTAHSGANVLTF. CDR3 sequence (DNA): TGTGCCAGCTCACCCGGGACAGCCCACTCTGGGGCCAACGTCCTGACTTTC.